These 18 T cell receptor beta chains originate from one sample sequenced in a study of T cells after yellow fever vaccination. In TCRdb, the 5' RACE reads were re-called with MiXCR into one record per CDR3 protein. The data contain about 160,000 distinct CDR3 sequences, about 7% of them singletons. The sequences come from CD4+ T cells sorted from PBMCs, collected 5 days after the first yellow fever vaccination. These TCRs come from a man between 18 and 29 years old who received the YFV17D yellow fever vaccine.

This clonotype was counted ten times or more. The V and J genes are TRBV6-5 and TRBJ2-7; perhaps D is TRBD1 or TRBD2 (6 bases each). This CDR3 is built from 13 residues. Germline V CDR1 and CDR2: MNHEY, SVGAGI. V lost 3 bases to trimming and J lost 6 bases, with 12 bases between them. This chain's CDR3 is CASSYVQGGEQYF. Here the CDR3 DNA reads TGTGCCAGCAGTTATGTACAGGGAGGCGAGCAGTACTTC.

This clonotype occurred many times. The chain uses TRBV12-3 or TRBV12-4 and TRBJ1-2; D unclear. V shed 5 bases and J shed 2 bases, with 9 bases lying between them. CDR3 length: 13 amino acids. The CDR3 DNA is TGTGCCAGCAGTCCAGACGTCAACTATGGCTACACCTTC. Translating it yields CASSPDVNYGYTF.

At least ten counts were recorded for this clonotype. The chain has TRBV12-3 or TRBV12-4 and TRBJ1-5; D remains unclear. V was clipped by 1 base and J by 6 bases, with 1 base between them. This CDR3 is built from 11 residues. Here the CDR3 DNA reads TGTGCCAGCAGTTTAGGTCAGCCCCAGCATTTT. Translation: CASSLGQPQHF.

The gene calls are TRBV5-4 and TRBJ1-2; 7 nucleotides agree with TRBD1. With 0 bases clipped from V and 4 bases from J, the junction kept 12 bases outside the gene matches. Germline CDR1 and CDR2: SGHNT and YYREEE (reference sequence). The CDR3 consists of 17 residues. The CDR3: CASSLGQGGNQVYGYTF. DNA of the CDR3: TGTGCCAGCAGCTTGGGTCAGGGGGGGAATCAGGTCTATGGCTACACCTTC.

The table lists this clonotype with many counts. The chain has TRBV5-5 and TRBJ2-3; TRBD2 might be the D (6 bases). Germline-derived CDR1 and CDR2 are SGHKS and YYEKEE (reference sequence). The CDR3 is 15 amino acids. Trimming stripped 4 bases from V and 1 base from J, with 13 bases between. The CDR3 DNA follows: TGTGCCAGCAGCCCCACGGGGGTTCGCACAGATACGCAGTATTTT. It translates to CASSPTGVRTDTQYF. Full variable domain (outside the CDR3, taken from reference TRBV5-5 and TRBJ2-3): DAGVTQSPTHLIKTRGQQVTLRCSPISGHKSVSWYQQVLGQGPQFIFQYYEKEERGRGNFPDRFSARQFPNYSSELNVNALLLGDSALYLCASSPTGVRTDTQYFGPGTRLTVL.

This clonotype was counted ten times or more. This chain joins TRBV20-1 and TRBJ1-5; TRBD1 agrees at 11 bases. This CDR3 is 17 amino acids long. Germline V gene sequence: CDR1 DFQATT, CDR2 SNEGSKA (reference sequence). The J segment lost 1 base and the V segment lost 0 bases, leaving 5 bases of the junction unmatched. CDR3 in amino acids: CSARDPGQGGSNQPQHF. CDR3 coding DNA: TGCAGTGCTAGAGATCCGGGACAGGGGGGCAGCAATCAGCCCCAGCATTTT.

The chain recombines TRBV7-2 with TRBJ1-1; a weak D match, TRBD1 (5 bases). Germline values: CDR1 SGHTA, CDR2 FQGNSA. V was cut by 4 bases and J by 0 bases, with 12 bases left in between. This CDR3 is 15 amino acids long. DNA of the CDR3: TGTGCCAGCAGCTACGGGGGAGCCATGAACACTGAAGCTTTCTTT. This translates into CASSYGGAMNTEAFF.

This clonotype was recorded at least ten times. The CDR3 protein is CASSRGGSSSYNEQFF. CDR3 nucleotide sequence: TGTGCCAGCAGCCGCGGGGGGTCCAGCTCCTACAATGAGCAGTTCTTC. The chain carries TRBV7-3 and TRBJ2-1, with 8 bases matching TRBD2. The junction had 6 bases not matched to a gene; V was cut back by 5 bases and J by 0 bases. Germline V gene sequence: CDR1 SGHTA, CDR2 FQGTGA. CDR3 length: 16 amino acids.

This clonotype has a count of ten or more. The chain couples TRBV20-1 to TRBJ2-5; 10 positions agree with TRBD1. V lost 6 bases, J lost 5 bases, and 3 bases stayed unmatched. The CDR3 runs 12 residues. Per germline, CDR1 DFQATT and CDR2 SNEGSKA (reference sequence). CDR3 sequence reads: CSADRGGETQYF. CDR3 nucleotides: TGCAGTGCGGACAGGGGGGGGGAGACCCAGTACTTC.

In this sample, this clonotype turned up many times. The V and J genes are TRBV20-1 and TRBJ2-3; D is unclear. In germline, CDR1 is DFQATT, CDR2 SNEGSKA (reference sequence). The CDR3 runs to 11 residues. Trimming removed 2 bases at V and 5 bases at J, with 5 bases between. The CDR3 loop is CSARKRDTQYF. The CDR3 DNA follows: TGCAGTGCTAGAAAACGAGATACGCAGTATTTT.

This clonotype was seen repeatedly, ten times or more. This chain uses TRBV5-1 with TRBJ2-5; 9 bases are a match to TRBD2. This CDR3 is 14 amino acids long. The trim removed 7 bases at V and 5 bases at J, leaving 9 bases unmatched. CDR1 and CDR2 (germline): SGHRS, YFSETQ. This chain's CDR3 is CASFRGTSRETQYF. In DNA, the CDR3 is TGCGCCAGCTTCCGAGGGACTAGCAGGGAGACCCAGTACTTC.

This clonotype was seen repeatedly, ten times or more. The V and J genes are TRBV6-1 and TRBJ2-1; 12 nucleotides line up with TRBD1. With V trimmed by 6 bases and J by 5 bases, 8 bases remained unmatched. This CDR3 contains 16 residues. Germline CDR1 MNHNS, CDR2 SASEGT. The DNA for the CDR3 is TGTGCCAGCAGACGGGGGGGACAGGGGGCCCACAATGAGCAGTTCTTC. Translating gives CASRRGGQGAHNEQFF.

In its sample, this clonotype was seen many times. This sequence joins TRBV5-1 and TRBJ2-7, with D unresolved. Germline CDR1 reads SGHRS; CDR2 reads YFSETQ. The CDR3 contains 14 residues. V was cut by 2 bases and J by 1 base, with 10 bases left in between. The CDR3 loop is CASSFSLGSYEQYF. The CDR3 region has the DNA TGCGCCAGCAGCTTTTCTCTTGGGTCCTACGAGCAGTACTTC.

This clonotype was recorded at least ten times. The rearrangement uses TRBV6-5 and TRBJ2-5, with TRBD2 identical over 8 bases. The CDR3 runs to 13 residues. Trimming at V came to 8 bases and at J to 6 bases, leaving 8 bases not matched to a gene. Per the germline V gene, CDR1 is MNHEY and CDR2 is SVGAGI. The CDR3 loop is CASQFGGGKTQYF. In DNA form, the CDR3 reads TGTGCCAGCCAGTTCGGGGGGGGGAAGACCCAGTACTTC.

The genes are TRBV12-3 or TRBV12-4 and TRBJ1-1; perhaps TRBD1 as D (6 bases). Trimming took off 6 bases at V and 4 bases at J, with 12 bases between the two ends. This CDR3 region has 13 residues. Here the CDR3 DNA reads TGTGCCAGCAGACCGGACAGTGCCACTGAAGCTTTCTTT. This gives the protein CASRPDSATEAFF.

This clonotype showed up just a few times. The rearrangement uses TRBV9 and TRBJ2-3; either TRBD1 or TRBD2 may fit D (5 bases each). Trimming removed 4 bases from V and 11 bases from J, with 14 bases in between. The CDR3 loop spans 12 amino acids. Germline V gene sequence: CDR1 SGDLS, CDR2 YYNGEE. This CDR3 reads CASSSSGRGQYF. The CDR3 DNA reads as TGTGCCAGCAGCTCATCGGGACGTGGGCAGTATTTT. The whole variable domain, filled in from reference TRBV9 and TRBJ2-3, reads DSGVTQTPKHLITATGQRVTLRCSPRSGDLSVYWYQQSLDQGLQFLIQYYNGEERAKGNILERFSAQQFPDLHSELNLSSLELGDSALYFCASSSSGRGQYFGPGTRLTVL.

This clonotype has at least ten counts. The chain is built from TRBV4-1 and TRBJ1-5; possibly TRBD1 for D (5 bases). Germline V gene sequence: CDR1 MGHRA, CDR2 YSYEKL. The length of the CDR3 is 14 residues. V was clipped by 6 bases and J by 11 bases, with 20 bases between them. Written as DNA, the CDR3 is TGCGCCAGCAGTTCACCGGGACGTAGTATGTCCCAGCATTTT. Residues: CASSSPGRSMSQHF.

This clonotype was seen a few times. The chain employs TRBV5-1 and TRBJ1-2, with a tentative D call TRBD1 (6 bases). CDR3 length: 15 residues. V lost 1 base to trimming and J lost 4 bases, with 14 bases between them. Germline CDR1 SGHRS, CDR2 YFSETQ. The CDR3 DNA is TGCGCCAGCAGCTTGAGGCAGGGAGGGGGCTATGGCTACACCTTC. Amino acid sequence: CASSLRQGGGYGYTF. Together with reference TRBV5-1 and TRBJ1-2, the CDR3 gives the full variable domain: KAGVTQTPRYLIKTRGQQVTLSCSPISGHRSVSWYQQTPGQGLQFLFEYFSETQRNKGNFPGRFSGRQFSNSRSEMNVSTLELGDSALYLCASSLRQGGGYGYTFGSGTRLTVV.